This TCR beta chain was recovered during a study of T cells in Graves' hyperthyroidism and ophthalmopathy. These patients, aged 18 to 65, had recently diagnosed hyperthyroidism lasting under 2 months. The study excluded patients with uncontrolled infection, other autoimmune disease, pregnancy or lactation. Fresh peripheral blood, about 10 ml of it, supplied the PBMCs. TCR beta CDR3 regions were amplified from RNA. During a first-round RT-PCR of the TCR CDR3, the HTBI primer set was used. TCRdb reprocessed the multiplex PCR reads with MiXCR, giving one entry per CDR3 protein. The table has a few hundred thousand distinct CDR3 sequences, under 20% seen once. The specimen sequenced was blood. The TCR comes from a woman between 18 and 29 years old with Graves' hyperthyroidism.

The CDR3 sequence is CASSIGGYTEAFF. In DNA form, the CDR3 reads TGTGCCAGCAGCATCGGGGGGTACACTGAAGCTTTCTTT. The chain couples TRBV12-3 or TRBV12-4 to TRBJ1-1; maybe TRBD1 (5 bases). With 6 bases removed from V and 3 bases from J, the gap between germline ends came to 11 bases. The CDR3 spans 13 residues.